Presented here are 21 T cell receptor beta chains from one specimen sequenced in a study of T-cell reconstitution after alpha-beta-depleted transplantation in children. Unique molecular identifiers were incorporated during preparation of the TCRbeta library. TCRdb reprocessed the PCR reads with MiXCR, giving one entry per CDR3 protein. The data show under 300,000 distinct CDR3 sequences, roughly 10% seen once. Sequencing was performed on peripheral blood, taken 180 days after TCRalphabeta/CD19-depleted stem cell transplant. These receptors all stem from a male patient under 10 years old who had a stem cell transplant for chronic granulomatous disease, so the T cells may come from the graft donor.

The table lists this clonotype with many counts. The chain joins TRBV5-1 to TRBJ2-5, with TRBD1 as a possible D gene (6 bases). In germline, CDR1 is SGHRS, CDR2 YFSETQ. CDR3 length: 15 residues. With 1 base removed from V and 2 bases from J, the gap between germline ends came to 12 bases. The CDR3 region has the DNA TGCGCCAGCAGCTTGATGGGGGCGGCACAAGAGACCCAGTACTTC. Its translation: CASSLMGAAQETQYF.

This clonotype was observed many times. The chain links TRBV7-9 to TRBJ2-2; 8 bases agree with TRBD2. Unmatched junction bases numbered 5, after V lost 3 bases and J lost 5 bases. CDR1 is SEHNR and CDR2 is FQNEAQ in the germline V gene (reference sequence). This CDR3 has 15 residues. CDR3 in amino acids: CASSFSGTRTGELFF. Here the CDR3 DNA reads TGTGCCAGCAGCTTCTCCGGGACTAGGACCGGGGAGCTGTTTTTT.

This clonotype was seen many times. V usage is TRBV28 and J usage is TRBJ2-7, with D uncertain. Germline V gene data show CDR1 as MDHEN and CDR2 as SYDVKM. The CDR3 is 18 residues long. Trimming cost V 4 bases and J 4 bases, with 26 bases left between them. The CDR3 DNA reads as TGTGCCAGCAGTTCCCTTCCAGATTCAGGCCTAGTCTCTTACGAGCAGTACTTC. Translated: CASSSLPDSGLVSYEQYF.

In the case of this clonotype: It may be a read error: a sequence one base away is much more abundant. This rearrangement joins TRBV30 to TRBJ1-2, with D unresolved. The CDR3 consists of 12 residues. Per germline, CDR1 GTSNPN and CDR2 SVGIG (reference sequence). CDR3 protein: CAWSPPLGGYPF. The CDR3 bases are TGTGCCTGGAGCCCTCCCCTGGGTGGCTACCCCTTC.

The sample holds many counts of this clonotype. This chain uses TRBV20-1 with TRBJ2-5, with 14 bases identical to TRBD2. CDR3 size: 15 residues. Unmatched junction bases numbered 7, after V lost 6 bases and J lost 4 bases. Germline V gives CDR1 DFQATT, CDR2 SNEGSKA (reference sequence). In DNA, the CDR3 is TGCAGTGCACCGGGACTAGCGGGAGTAGGAGAGACCCAGTACTTC. It codes for CSAPGLAGVGETQYF.

This clonotype was found many times. The chain couples TRBV6-2 or TRBV6-3 to TRBJ2-2, with D possibly being TRBD1 or TRBD2 (5 bases each). Germline-derived CDR1 and CDR2 are MNHEY and SVGEGT. V was cut by 5 bases and J by 4 bases, with 14 bases left in between. The CDR3 contains 15 residues. The CDR3 loop reads CASSPLRGLTGELFF. The CDR3 bases are TGTGCCAGCAGTCCCCTCCGGGGCCTCACCGGGGAGCTGTTTTTT.

This clonotype was seen many times. Mismatch with germline at one junction end may stem from a read error. The chain has TRBV7-7 and TRBJ2-1; tentative D call: TRBD2 (6 bases). Germline-derived CDR1 and CDR2 are SSHAT and FNYEAQ (reference sequence). CDR3 length: 15 amino acids. For the CDR3, the DNA is TGTGCTAGCAGCTTAGGCGGGGTACCCTACAATGAGCAGTTCTTC. It specifies CASSLGGVPYNEQFF.

This clonotype was observed many times. The chain carries TRBV6-2 or TRBV6-3 and TRBJ2-4, with a tentative D call TRBD1 (5 bases). The V end was cut by 8 bases, the J end by 8 bases, with 10 bases between. This CDR3 is 11 amino acids long. Germline assignment: CDR1 MNHEY and CDR2 SVGEGT. In nucleotides, the CDR3 is TGTGCCAGCGGCCAGGGTGACATTCAGTACTTC. It specifies CASGQGDIQYF.

This clonotype was picked up many times. V gene TRBV5-5 combines with J gene TRBJ1-5, with a possible D match to TRBD1 (6 bases). The CDR3 loop spans 14 amino acids. Germline lookup yields CDR1 SGHKS and CDR2 YYEKEE (reference sequence). V lost 4 bases to trimming and J lost 2 bases, with 10 bases between them. DNA of the CDR3: TGTGCCAGCAGCCCAGGGGTGGGCAATCAGCCCCAGCATTTT. This encodes CASSPGVGNQPQHF.

This clonotype was observed many times. CDR3 sequence: CASSPRPPAGADTQYF. The DNA for the CDR3 is TGTGCCAGCAGTCCGCGGCCCCCAGCGGGAGCAGATACGCAGTATTTT. The gene calls are TRBV6-2 or TRBV6-3 and TRBJ2-3, with 8 positions matching TRBD2. Germline CDR1 and CDR2: MNHEY and SVGEGT. Losses at the gene ends were 5 bases for V and 4 bases for J; bases not matched to a gene: 11. This CDR3 is 16 amino acids long.

This clonotype was counted ten times or more. CDR3 sequence reads: CSARDPQNSPLHF. The CDR3 region has the DNA TGCAGTGCTAGAGATCCACAAAATTCACCCCTCCACTTT. This sequence joins TRBV20-1 and TRBJ1-6; D call uncertain. CDR3 length: 13 amino acids. Germline CDR1 is DFQATT and CDR2 is SNEGSKA (reference sequence). V lost 0 bases to trimming and J lost 7 bases, with 7 bases between them.

This clonotype was observed at least ten times. The chain combines TRBV12-3 or TRBV12-4 with TRBJ2-1; TRBD2 aligns across 11 bases. V lost 2 bases to trimming and J lost 9 bases; unmatched junction nucleotides: 6. The CDR3 length is 15 residues. The CDR3 here is CASSLIAGGRGEQFF. The CDR3 bases are TGTGCCAGCAGTTTAATAGCGGGGGGGCGTGGTGAGCAGTTCTTC.

The V and J genes are TRBV6-6 and TRBJ2-7; no clear D. Near its end, the DNA agrees better with TRBJ2-1, so the J call may be wrong. Looked up from germline, CDR1 is MNHNY and CDR2 is SVGAGI (reference sequence). The CDR3 has 11 residues. The DNA for the CDR3 is TGTGCCAGCAGCATCTCCAACGAGCAGTTCTTC. As protein: CASSISNEQFF.

The V and J genes are TRBV5-6 and TRBJ2-5; D ambiguous. The length of the CDR3 is 13 residues. Germline CDR1 and CDR2: SGHDT and YYEEEE. The germline V and J ends were trimmed by 2 bases and 5 bases, with 10 bases remaining between them. CDR3 amino acids: CASSLRIGETQYF. The CDR3, as DNA: TGTGCCAGCAGCTTAAGAATTGGGGAGACCCAGTACTTC. The variable domain in full, with the rest retrieved from reference TRBV5-6 and TRBJ2-5, is DAGVTQSPTHLIKTRGQQVTLRCSPKSGHDTVSWYQQALGQGPQFIFQYYEEEERQRGNFPDRFSGHQFPNYSSELNVNALLLGDSALYLCASSLRIGETQYFGPGTRLLVL.

Of note for this clonotype: This may stem from a read error, because a much larger clone lies one nucleotide away. The rearrangement links TRBV7-9 to TRBJ2-2; perhaps TRBD2 as D (6 bases). Germline V CDR1 and CDR2: SEHNR, FQNEAQ (reference sequence). The CDR3 contains 11 residues. CDR3 sequence: CASRATGEVFF. The CDR3, as DNA: TGTGCCAGCAGGGCCACCGGGGAGGTGTTTTTT.

This clonotype was detected ten times or more. This rearrangement joins TRBV11-2 to TRBJ2-7; D is undetermined. The V end lost 10 bases, the J end lost 0 bases, and 13 bases lay between the germline ends. CDR3 length: 13 amino acids. Per germline, CDR1 SGHAT and CDR2 FQNNGV. The CDR3 DNA reads as TGTGCCACAAATAGATGGACCTCCTACGAGCAGTACTTC. This gives the protein CATNRWTSYEQYF.

This clonotype was seen ten or more times. This chain joins TRBV4-2 and TRBJ2-7; 8 bases map to TRBD1. The CDR3 runs to 15 residues. V lost 4 bases to trimming and J lost 2 bases; unmatched junction nucleotides: 7. CDR1 and CDR2 (germline): LGHNA, YNFKEQ. This CDR3 reads CASSRGQGATYEQYF. The CDR3 nucleotides are TGTGCCAGCAGCCGAGGGCAGGGGGCCACCTACGAGCAGTACTTC.

This clonotype was recorded at least ten times. The CDR3 reads CASSPRDPRDTQYF. In DNA form, the CDR3 reads TGCGCCAGCAGCCCCCGGGACCCCCGGGATACGCAGTATTTT. V gene TRBV5-1 combines with J gene TRBJ2-3; possibly TRBD1 or TRBD2 for D (5 bases each). Per the germline V gene, CDR1 is SGHRS and CDR2 is YFSETQ. This CDR3 is 14 amino acids long. V shed 4 bases and J shed 6 bases, with 15 bases lying between them.

In its sample, this clonotype was seen many times. The V and J genes are TRBV27 and TRBJ2-2; D gene unclear. The V gene's germline CDR1 is MNHEY and CDR2 SMNVEV (reference sequence). The CDR3 spans 11 residues. Between the trimmed V and J ends, which lost 8 bases and 7 bases, there was a span of 8 bases. The CDR3 protein is CASALVGELFF. Written as DNA, the CDR3 is TGTGCCAGCGCTTTGGTCGGGGAGCTGTTTTTT.

This clonotype was seen many times. V and J are TRBV7-3 and TRBJ1-1; D call uncertain. Per the germline V gene, CDR1 is SGHTA and CDR2 is FQGTGA. The CDR3 is 14 residues long. The germline V and J ends were trimmed by 3 bases and 0 bases, with 8 bases remaining between them. Here the CDR3 reads CASSFGLMNTEAFF. The CDR3 DNA reads TGTGCCAGCAGCTTCGGTCTTATGAACACTGAAGCTTTCTTT.

The sample holds many counts of this clonotype. This rearrangement joins TRBV7-3 to TRBJ2-7, with TRBD2 matching 10 bases. With 6 bases clipped from V and 3 bases from J, the junction kept 5 bases outside the gene matches. CDR1 is SGHTA and CDR2 is FQGTGA in the germline V gene. This CDR3 is 14 amino acids long. Written as DNA, the CDR3 is TGTGCCAGCAGTCCTAGCGGGGGAAACTACGAGCAGTACTTC. Protein product: CASSPSGGNYEQYF.